This passage covers 32 T cell receptor beta chains from one sample sequenced in a study of T cell responses to AZD1222 COVID-19 vaccine. The protocol was immunoSEQ multiplex PCR, while the TCRdb copy is restricted to in-frame clones and leaves out a portion. This sample yields around 190,000 clones, of which approximately 86% are seen a single time; roughly 12% belongs to the top ten. The material was peripheral blood, obtained 28 days after the second AZD1222 dose. All receptors derive from an adult who received the AZD1222 COVID-19 vaccine.

The rearrangement links TRBV5-1 to TRBJ1-6; 7 positions match TRBD1. CDR3 size: 15 residues. CDR1 SGHRS and CDR2 YFSETQ come from the germline V gene. With V trimmed by 6 bases and J by 7 bases, 10 bases remained unmatched. CDR3: CASKLRDSLNSPLHF. The CDR3 DNA follows: TGCGCCAGCAAGCTCCGGGACAGTCTGAATTCACCCCTCCACTTT.

This chain joins TRBV14 and TRBJ1-2; possible D gene TRBD1, 6 bases. V lost 4 bases, J lost 3 bases, and 12 bases lay in between. This CDR3 region has 14 residues. CDR1 and CDR2 (germline): SGHDN, FVKESK. The CDR3 DNA is TGTGCCAGCAGCCCGCTGGGGGGCGACTATGGCTACACCTTC. As protein: CASSPLGGDYGYTF.

The J gene is TRBJ1-3, the V gene TRBV7-2; D is perhaps TRBD1 (6 bases). Germline loops: CDR1 SGHTA, CDR2 FQGNSA. This CDR3 is 16 amino acids long. Deletions cut 4 bases from V and 4 bases from J, with 17 bases between. CDR3 bases: TGTGCCAGCAGCTCCGACAGGCCCCGTACGGGAAACACCATATATTTT. It encodes CASSSDRPRTGNTIYF.

The chain is built from TRBV23-1 and TRBJ1-5; 10 bases line up with TRBD1. TRBV23-1 is an ORF for which the function is uncertain. V was pared by 0 bases and J by 5 bases, with 7 bases of the junction left unmatched. The CDR3 covers 17 residues. Written as DNA, the CDR3 is TGCGCCAGCAGTCAATCAGGGACAGGGGAGGGGGATCAGCCCCAGCATTTT. It translates to CASSQSGTGEGDQPQHF.

The gene calls are TRBV6-5 and TRBJ1-4; 8 bases line up with TRBD1. The junction had 4 bases not matched to a gene; V was cut back by 5 bases and J by 5 bases. Looked up from germline, CDR1 is MNHEY and CDR2 is SVGAGI. The length of the CDR3 is 14 residues. The CDR3 here is CASSPRTGNEKLFF. CDR3 DNA sequence: TGTGCCAGCAGTCCTAGGACAGGGAATGAAAAACTGTTTTTT.

This rearrangement joins TRBV6-5 to TRBJ1-1; D gene uncertain. Trimming removed 7 bases from V and 0 bases from J, with 6 bases in between. The CDR3 spans 12 residues. CDR1 and CDR2 (germline): MNHEY, SVGAGI. Here the CDR3 DNA reads TGTGCCAGCATAAAGATGAACACTGAAGCTTTCTTT. This sequence encodes CASIKMNTEAFF.

This sequence joins TRBV19 and TRBJ2-3; 10 nucleotides match TRBD2. J gave up 2 bases and V 10 bases, and 3 bases lay outside the gene matches. The CDR3 is 13 residues long. Germline CDR1 and CDR2: LNHDA and SQIVND (reference sequence). In DNA, the CDR3 is TGTGCCACACTAGCGGGGTTCACAGATACGCAGTATTTT. Translating it yields CATLAGFTDTQYF. Based on the CDR3 plus reference TRBV19 and TRBJ2-3, the full variable domain is DGGITQSPKYLFRKEGQNVTLSCEQNLNHDAMYWYRQDPGQGLRLIYYSQIVNDFQKGDIAEGYSVSREKKESFPLTVTSAQKNPTAFYLCATLAGFTDTQYFGPGTRLTVL.

The chain has TRBV11-2 and TRBJ2-7, with D unresolved. CDR3 length equals 15 residues. Germline V CDR1 and CDR2: SGHAT, FQNNGV. Between the trimmed V and J ends, which lost 5 bases and 0 bases, there was a span of 14 bases. The CDR3 coding sequence is TGTGCCAGCAGCCGAACAGACGGAGCCTCCTACGAGCAGTACTTC. It translates to CASSRTDGASYEQYF.

This sequence joins TRBV19 and TRBJ2-3; 9 bases are shared with TRBD1. The CDR3 length is 15 residues. Looked up from germline, CDR1 is LNHDA and CDR2 is SQIVND (reference sequence). The V and J ends lost 5 bases and 3 bases, in that order; junction bases with no gene match: 6. The CDR3 DNA is TGTGCCAGTAGTGTTACAGGGGGCGCGACAGATACGCAGTATTTT. This encodes CASSVTGGATDTQYF.

The CDR3 DNA sequence: TGTGCCAGCAGCTTGGCTAGGACAGGGGGTTACGAGCAGTACTTC. Its protein product is CASSLARTGGYEQYF. The rearrangement uses TRBV5-5 and TRBJ2-7, with 10 bases matching TRBD1. The CDR3 length is 15 residues. With V trimmed by 0 bases and J by 4 bases, 4 bases remained unmatched. In germline, CDR1 is SGHKS, CDR2 YYEKEE (reference sequence).

The chain's CDR3 is CASAGGAFTNEQFF. In DNA, the CDR3 is TGTGCCAGCGCCGGGGGGGCCTTTACCAATGAGCAGTTCTTC. V is TRBV9 and J is TRBJ2-1; TRBD2 aligns across 8 bases. The CDR3 spans 14 residues. Germline V gene lookup returns CDR1 SGDLS and CDR2 YYNGEE. Germline trimming cut 7 bases from V and 6 bases from J; bases unmatched to any gene: 9.

In this sample, this clone turned up once. The chain is built from TRBV5-1 and TRBJ1-1, with TRBD1 as a possible D gene (5 bases). V was clipped by 0 bases and J by 11 bases, with 17 bases between them. The CDR3 covers 14 residues. CDR1 SGHRS and CDR2 YFSETQ come from the germline V gene. This CDR3 is CASSLGQPGGMAFF. CDR3 nucleotides: TGCGCCAGCAGCTTGGGACAGCCAGGTGGTATGGCTTTCTTT. The full variable domain, completed using reference TRBV5-1 and TRBJ1-1, is KAGVTQTPRYLIKTRGQQVTLSCSPISGHRSVSWYQQTPGQGLQFLFEYFSETQRNKGNFPGRFSGRQFSNSRSEMNVSTLELGDSALYLCASSLGQPGGMAFFGQGTRLTVV.

The rearrangement uses TRBV6-2 or TRBV6-3 and TRBJ1-2; D may be TRBD1 (5 bases). Trimming shortened V by 6 bases and J by 6 bases, and 11 bases separated the two germline ends. This CDR3 has 12 amino acids. Per the germline V gene, CDR1 is MNHEY and CDR2 is SVGEGT. CDR3 nucleotides: TGTGCCAGCAGCTTGACCAGGGATGGCTACACCTTC. Its translation: CASSLTRDGYTF.

Of note for this clone: Other DNA sequences in this specimen translate into the identical CDR3. The gene calls are TRBV19 and TRBJ1-4; TRBD1 might be the D (6 bases). CDR1 and CDR2 (germline): LNHDA, SQIVND (reference sequence). V lost 2 bases and J 8 bases, leaving 15 bases between the germline ends. There are 15 residues in the CDR3. The CDR3 sequence is CASSIPRGRGEKLFF. For the CDR3, the DNA is TGTGCCAGTAGTATACCCCGGGGGCGGGGAGAAAAACTGTTTTTT.

The CDR3 DNA reads TGTGCCATCAGTCAGGGGCCGCTAGGCTATGGCTACACCTTC. Protein: CAISQGPLGYGYTF. This chain uses TRBV10-3 with TRBJ1-2, with TRBD1 as a possible D gene (6 bases). Germline assignment: CDR1 ENHRY and CDR2 SYGVKD. The CDR3 extends over 14 amino acids. Trimming removed 5 bases at V and 4 bases at J, with 14 bases between.

This chain uses TRBV6-2 or TRBV6-3 with TRBJ2-2; 7 bases are a match to TRBD1. The junction had 12 bases not matched to a gene; V was cut back by 2 bases and J by 6 bases. Germline V gives CDR1 MNHEY, CDR2 SVGEGT. The CDR3 is made up of 17 amino acids. In DNA, the CDR3 is TGTGCCAGCAGTTACACCCGACAGGGAGCGATCGCCGGGGAGCTGTTTTTT. Encoded protein: CASSYTRQGAIAGELFF.

The chain carries TRBV5-8 and TRBJ1-2, with a tentative D call TRBD1 (6 bases). V was cut by 1 base and J by 4 bases, with 17 bases left in between. This CDR3 is built from 16 residues. Per germline, CDR1 SGHTS and CDR2 YDEGEE. In DNA, the CDR3 is TGTGCCAGCAGCTTGAGGCGTGCGGCCAGGGGCTATGGCTACACCTTC. Translating it yields CASSLRRAARGYGYTF.

The chain links TRBV28 to TRBJ1-6; TRBD1 might be the D (6 bases). CDR3 length equals 15 residues. V lost 6 bases, J lost 2 bases, and 11 bases lay in between. In germline, CDR1 is MDHEN, CDR2 SYDVKM. The CDR3 reads CASRTTGTYNSPLHF. CDR3 DNA sequence: TGTGCCAGCAGGACCACAGGGACCTATAATTCACCCCTCCACTTT.

This sequence joins TRBV13 and TRBJ1-4; D unclear. The CDR3 has 13 residues. CDR1 is PRHDT and CDR2 is FYEKMQ in the germline V gene (reference sequence). With 7 bases removed from V and 5 bases from J, the gap between germline ends came to 11 bases. CDR3 DNA sequence: TGTGCCAGCACCGAGGGAACCAATGAAAAACTGTTTTTT. Its translation is CASTEGTNEKLFF.

The chain recombines TRBV4-2 with TRBJ1-6; D unclear. Germline V gives CDR1 LGHNA, CDR2 YNFKEQ. The CDR3 sequence is 15 residues long. V was cut by 4 bases and J by 6 bases, with 13 bases left in between. In DNA, the CDR3 is TGTGCCAGCAGCCGAGAGGTGACGGCTAATTCACCCCTCCACTTT. The encoded protein is CASSREVTANSPLHF.

This clone was found a few times. The V gene is TRBV7-9, the J gene TRBJ1-2; D is ambiguous. The V gene lost 2 bases and the J gene lost 6 bases, with 7 bases spanning the gap. The CDR3 consists of 12 residues. From germline, CDR1 is SEHNR and CDR2 FQNEAQ (reference sequence). The CDR3 coding sequence is TGTGCCAGCAGCTTACAAGGGAATGGCTACACCTTC. Its translation: CASSLQGNGYTF.

The chain uses TRBV11-3 and TRBJ2-3, with 7 positions matching TRBD2. Germline trimming cut 3 bases from V and 0 bases from J; bases unmatched to any gene: 3. Germline V gene lookup returns CDR1 SGHNT and CDR2 YENEEA. This CDR3 region has 15 residues. The DNA of the CDR3 is TGTGCCAGCAGCTTGGGGGGGACTAGCACAGATACGCAGTATTTT. Protein product: CASSLGGTSTDTQYF.

The chain uses TRBV19 and TRBJ2-3; D tentatively fits TRBD1 or TRBD2 (6 bases each). V was clipped by 3 bases and J by 2 bases, with 21 bases between them. CDR3 length equals 18 residues. Germline-derived CDR1 and CDR2 are LNHDA and SQIVND (reference sequence). For the CDR3, the DNA is TGTGCCAGTAGTATGAGCCGAGGGGGGATTGGTAACACAGATACGCAGTATTTT. This codes for CASSMSRGGIGNTDTQYF. The full variable domain, in which reference TRBV19 and TRBJ2-3 provide the parts outside the CDR3, is DGGITQSPKYLFRKEGQNVTLSCEQNLNHDAMYWYRQDPGQGLRLIYYSQIVNDFQKGDIAEGYSVSREKKESFPLTVTSAQKNPTAFYLCASSMSRGGIGNTDTQYFGPGTRLTVL.

The V call is TRBV7-2, the J call TRBJ1-1; unclear D gene. V dropped 5 bases and J dropped 0 bases, with 7 bases sitting between them. CDR3 length: 13 residues. Germline values: CDR1 SGHTA, CDR2 FQGNSA. The CDR3 DNA follows: TGTGCCAGCAGCACGACCGTGAACACTGAAGCTTTCTTT. It encodes CASSTTVNTEAFF.

The chain links TRBV3-1 (or the pseudogene TRBV3-2) to TRBJ2-1; no firm D call. V was pared by 4 bases and J by 9 bases, with 16 bases between. This CDR3 spans 14 amino acids. From germline, CDR1 is LGHDT and CDR2 YNNKEL (reference sequence). The CDR3 sequence is CASSLPDPGGEQFF. The CDR3 nucleotides read TGTGCCAGCAGCCTACCCGACCCCGGCGGTGAGCAGTTCTTC.

This rearrangement joins TRBV6-6 to TRBJ2-7, with 8 bases identical to TRBD1. Germline V CDR1 and CDR2: MNHNY, SVGAGI (reference sequence). CDR3 length: 12 amino acids. The J segment lost 9 bases and the V segment lost 2 bases, leaving 3 bases of the junction unmatched. The CDR3 DNA sequence: TGTGCCAGCAGTTACGGACAGGGCGCGCAGTACTTC. Translating it yields CASSYGQGAQYF.

The chain combines TRBV6-4 with TRBJ1-1; a weak D match, TRBD1 (6 bases). The CDR3 sequence is 13 residues long. Germline CDR1 MRHNA, CDR2 SNTAGT. Trimming shortened V by 6 bases and J by 4 bases, and 12 bases separated the two germline ends. As DNA, the CDR3 is TGTGCCAGCAGGCGGGACACGGGCACTGAAGCTTTCTTT. Translation gives CASRRDTGTEAFF.

The chain joins TRBV5-1 to TRBJ2-2; 9 bases line up with TRBD1. With 7 bases clipped from V and 3 bases from J, the junction kept 4 bases outside the gene matches. This CDR3 region has 14 residues. Germline V lookup: CDR1 SGHRS, CDR2 YFSETQ. The CDR3 loop reads CASGRTGDTGELFF. CDR3 nucleotide sequence: TGCGCCAGCGGGAGGACAGGGGACACCGGGGAGCTGTTTTTT.

The chain has TRBV7-2 and TRBJ2-5; D may be TRBD2 (7 bases). The CDR3 runs 15 residues. Trimming pared 0 bases from V and 5 bases from J, leaving 13 bases between. Germline CDR1 is SGHTA and CDR2 is FQGNSA. The CDR3: CASSLAGGQGETQYF. CDR3 in DNA: TGTGCCAGCAGCTTAGCCGGGGGGCAGGGGGAGACCCAGTACTTC.

This chain links TRBV28 with TRBJ2-7, with unresolved D. Trimming pared 2 bases from V and 2 bases from J, leaving 7 bases between. The length of the CDR3 is 13 residues. Germline V lookup: CDR1 MDHEN, CDR2 SYDVKM. The CDR3 nucleotides are TGTGCCAGCAGTTTACGGCATCCCTACGAGCAGTACTTC. It is translated as CASSLRHPYEQYF.

V and J are TRBV6-2 or TRBV6-3 and TRBJ2-7; D is ambiguous. Germline V CDR1 and CDR2: MNHEY, SVGEGT. The V end lost 0 bases, the J end lost 6 bases, and 9 bases lay between the germline ends. The CDR3 extends over 13 amino acids. CDR3 residues: CASSYSGWPEQYF. CDR3 coding DNA: TGTGCCAGCAGTTACTCGGGGTGGCCCGAGCAGTACTTC.

The chain uses TRBV7-2 and TRBJ2-5; D gene unclear. Germline-derived CDR1 and CDR2 are SGHTA and FQGNSA. CDR3 length equals 14 residues. V shed 1 base and J shed 6 bases, with 12 bases lying between them. The CDR3, as DNA: TGTGCCAGCAGCTTAGTCGGCCTTGGGCAGACCCAGTACTTC. Amino acid sequence: CASSLVGLGQTQYF.